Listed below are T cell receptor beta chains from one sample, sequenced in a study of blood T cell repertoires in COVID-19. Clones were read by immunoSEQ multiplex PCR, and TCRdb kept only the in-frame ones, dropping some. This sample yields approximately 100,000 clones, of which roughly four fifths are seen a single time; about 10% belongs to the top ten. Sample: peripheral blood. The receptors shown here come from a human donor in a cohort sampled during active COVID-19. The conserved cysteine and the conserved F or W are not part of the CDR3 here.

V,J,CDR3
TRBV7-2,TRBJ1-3,ASSLSTGPTQGNTIY
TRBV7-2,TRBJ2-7,ASSMRTGTTYEQY
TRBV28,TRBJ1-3,ASIPGHRGTIY
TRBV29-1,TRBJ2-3,SVEDRWTTTTDTQY
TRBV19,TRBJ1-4,ASSSRTGWEKLF
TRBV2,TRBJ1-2,ASSVPQANYGYT
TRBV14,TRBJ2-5,ASSQGSITQY
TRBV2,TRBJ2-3,ASSRDRGTDTQY
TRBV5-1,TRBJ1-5,ASSLAPAGPGGTQPQH
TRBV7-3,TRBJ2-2,ASTRTGELF
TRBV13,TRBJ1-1,ASSFGDRSNTEAF
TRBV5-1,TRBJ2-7,ASSLVPGRGVGEQY
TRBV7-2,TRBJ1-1,ASSLIRDRDTEAF
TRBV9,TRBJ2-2,ASSPRSDTGELF
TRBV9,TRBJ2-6,ASSVSQGSGANVLT
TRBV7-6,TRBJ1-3,ASSPIIGGAGNTIY
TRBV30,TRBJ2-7,AWKPGQGHEQY
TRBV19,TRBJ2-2,ASSHRTSGNTGELF
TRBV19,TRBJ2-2,ASSIGPSGGNTGELF
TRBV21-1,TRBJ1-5,ASSRPTGRSNQPQH
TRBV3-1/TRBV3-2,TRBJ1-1,ASSQWDRGNTEAF
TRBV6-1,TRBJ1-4,ASSDFKGVTTNEKLF
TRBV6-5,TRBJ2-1,ASSSSGTVYNEQF